The clone carrying this TCR beta chain was picked up one time. The target antigen is unknown. Germline CDR1 SGHRS, CDR2 YFSETQ. Deletions cut 0 bases from V and 5 bases from J, with 11 bases between. The CDR3 length is 14 residues. This sample stems from a study of blood T cells in healthy people across ages. Study-wide results and caveats: A strong correlation was seen between TCR beta diversity and naive T cell percentage. Higher diversity and more naive CD4+ cells were features of long-lived donors, compared to aged donors. Per million T cells, TCR beta diversity dropped about linearly as age rose.

For the second PCR, which ran for roughly 7 to 11 cycles, a sample-barcoded 5' primer and a J-beta primer mix were used. A minimum of 2.5 million CDR3-containing paired-end reads was obtained for each sample. MiXCR was run by TCRdb on the 5' RACE reads, yielding one entry per CDR3 protein. The sample has around 690,000 distinct CDR3 sequences; around three fifths are singletons. The gene calls are TRBV5-1 and TRBJ1-2; D not certain. This clonotype was sampled from a man aged 55 to 70 in good health. Sequenced material: blood. The CDR3 DNA follows: TGCGCCAGCAGCTTGGACGGGTCGGGATATGGCTACACCTTC. Residues: CASSLDGSGYGYTF.